This T cell receptor beta chain was recorded in a study of blood T cell repertoires in COVID-19. Authors' data handling: Amplified reference gene primers provided the basis for estimating nucleated cell counts. Clones were sequenced by immunoSEQ multiplex PCR, and TCRdb holds only the in-frame ones, with some missing. V, J and clone size are taken as reported in that table, and D and trimming were inferred from the DNA itself. The sample has approximately 220,000 clones; approximately 87% are singletons. The germline CDR1 and CDR2 sequences are SGHNT and YYREEE (reference sequence). V lost 1 base to trimming and J lost 3 bases; unmatched junction nucleotides: 9. The length of the CDR3 is 16 residues.

Sequencing input: peripheral blood. The rearrangement joins TRBV5-4 to TRBJ1-2; 7 bases fit TRBD1. This TCR was recovered from a woman aged 45-65 years with acute or convalescent COVID-19. The CDR3 sequence: CASSLMIEGTDYGYTF. In DNA, the CDR3 is TGTGCCAGCAGCTTGATGATAGAAGGGACAGACTATGGCTACACCTTC.